The clone carrying this T cell receptor beta chain was observed a handful of times. No antigen is known for it. The CDR3 runs 15 residues. V lost 6 bases to trimming and J lost 4 bases; unmatched junction nucleotides: 9. This record comes from a study of CD8 T cells in ankylosing spondylitis. The study, taken as a whole, reports: Earlier literature documents some of the motif variants in reactive arthritis synovial fluid and blood.

Quantitative 5'-RACE was performed with molecular barcodes, and it yielded the TCR beta libraries. Via MiXCR, TCRdb re-called the 5' RACE reads, giving one row per CDR3 protein. The sample consists of 150,000 to 200,000 distinct CDR3 sequences, roughly 30% of them appearing once. The chain uses TRBV12-3 or TRBV12-4 and TRBJ2-1; TRBD1 aligns across 7 bases. Specimen: synovial fluid, either unsorted or a sorted T cell fraction (not recorded which). The receptor was derived from a male donor with ankylosing spondylitis. Here the CDR3 reads CASRPQMGQYNEQFF. The CDR3 nucleotides read TGTGCCAGCAGGCCACAAATGGGACAGTACAATGAGCAGTTCTTC.